These 10 T cell receptor beta chains came from one sample sequenced in a study of blood T cells in healthy people across ages. Through a sample-barcoded 5' primer and a J-beta primer mix, a second PCR was run for roughly 6 to 12 cycles. Each CDR3 protein gets one entry after TCRdb re-called the 5' RACE reads with MiXCR. This table has some 920,000 distinct CDR3 sequences, roughly 50% appearing once. Source material: blood. These receptor sequences come from a woman aged 55-69 years in good health.

V gene TRBV20-1 combines with J gene TRBJ2-7; the D gene could be TRBD1 or TRBD2 (6 bases each). The J call may be incorrect, as the DNA end agrees better with TRBJ2-5. The germline V gene encodes CDR1 DFQATT and CDR2 SNEGSKA (reference sequence). The CDR3 length is 14 residues. The DNA for the CDR3 is TGCAGTGCTAGTAGGGGGGTGGGAGGTGAGACCCAGTACTTC. Translating gives CSASRGVGGETQYF.

This clonotype is a singleton in its sample. Mismatch with germline at one junction end may stem from a read error. This chain joins TRBV29-1 and TRBJ1-5; 7 nucleotides align to TRBD1. In germline, CDR1 is SQVTM, CDR2 ANQGSEA. The CDR3 has 13 residues. The CDR3 DNA is TGCAACGTTGGGGACAGCGATGATCAGCCCCAGCATTTT. Translation: CNVGDSDDQPQHF.

The chain uses TRBV29-1 and TRBJ2-1; unclear D gene. Germline V gene sequence: CDR1 SQVTM, CDR2 ANQGSEA. This CDR3 has 12 amino acids. V was cut by 5 bases and J by 7 bases, with 12 bases left in between. The CDR3 here is CSVYLDWNEQFF. CDR3 sequence (DNA): TGCAGCGTTTACTTAGATTGGAATGAGCAGTTCTTC.

The gene calls are TRBV6-6 and TRBJ2-5; D call uncertain. This CDR3 is built from 10 residues. Deletions cut 9 bases from V and 4 bases from J, with 6 bases between. The V gene's germline CDR1 is MNHNY and CDR2 SVGAGI (reference sequence). The CDR3, as DNA: TGTGCCAGTTATGGAGAGACCCAGTACTTC. The encoded protein is CASYGETQYF.

This sequence joins TRBV6-5 and TRBJ2-7; D is perhaps TRBD2 (5 bases). Germline V CDR1 and CDR2: MNHEY, SVGAGI. CDR3 size: 16 residues. The V and J ends lost 2 bases and 5 bases respectively, with 19 bases between them. CDR3 bases: TGTGCCAGCAGTTACCAGGCCACCGGGAACGCCGACGAGCAGTACTTC. As protein: CASSYQATGNADEQYF.

CDR3 nucleotide sequence: TGTGCCAGCAGCCAGTTGGGTCAAGAGACCCAGTACTTC. Its translation is CASSQLGQETQYF. The chain is built from TRBV12-3 or TRBV12-4 and TRBJ2-5; D remains ambiguous. V was pared by 6 bases and J by 2 bases, with 10 bases between. CDR3 size: 13 residues.

This clonotype has more than one count but fewer than ten. The genes are TRBV11-2 and TRBJ2-1; 8 bases align to TRBD2. Germline V gives CDR1 SGHAT, CDR2 FQNNGV. V was clipped by 1 base and J by 9 bases; unmatched bases: 8. This CDR3 comprises 15 residues. The CDR3 is CASSLVRAGGGEQFF. The CDR3 region has the DNA TGTGCCAGCAGCTTAGTGCGGGCGGGAGGAGGTGAGCAGTTCTTC.

This clonotype was counted between two and nine times. This chain connects TRBV6-1 to TRBJ2-7, with D unclear. This CDR3 has 13 amino acids. The germline V and J ends were trimmed by 4 bases and 0 bases, with 7 bases remaining between them. Germline V CDR1 and CDR2: MNHNS, SASEGT. The CDR3 loop is CASSGSYSYEQYF. CDR3 DNA sequence: TGTGCCAGCAGTGGAAGCTACTCCTACGAGCAGTACTTC.

This chain links TRBV20-1 with TRBJ2-3, with 7 bases fitting TRBD2. The V gene end was trimmed by 3 bases and the J gene end by 1 base; junction bases not matched to a gene: 7. Germline V gene lookup returns CDR1 DFQATT and CDR2 SNEGSKA (reference sequence). CDR3 length: 15 amino acids. The CDR3 DNA reads TGCAGTGCTAGGCCCCCTAGCGGTGGCACAGATACGCAGTATTTT. Residues: CSARPPSGGTDTQYF.

This clonotype is a singleton in its sample. V and J are TRBV7-3 and TRBJ1-2; TRBD1 is a possible D gene (6 bases). This CDR3 contains 14 residues. CDR1 and CDR2 (germline): SGHTA, FQGTGA. V lost 5 bases to trimming and J lost 4 bases, with 14 bases between them. The CDR3: CASSPRGGAYGYTF. The CDR3 DNA is TGTGCCAGCAGCCCCCGAGGGGGGGCCTATGGCTACACCTTC.